The source of this T cell receptor beta chain is a study of cytomegalovirus exposure and HLA in healthy donors. 13 Jbeta primers and 60 Vbeta primers were used for the PCR. As originally analysed: An analysis performed later counted about 80 million unique TCR beta chains (roughly 11 million of them shared). Sequencing used immunoSEQ multiplex PCR; TCRdb keeps in-frame clones, though not all of them. That table is the source of V, J and clone size, and D and trimming were worked out from the DNA. Of some 220,000 clones in the sample, about 77% were seen once. CDR1 is MDHEN, CDR2 SYDVKM, per germline. The CDR3 contains 14 residues. The V gene end was trimmed by 6 bases and the J gene end by 5 bases; junction bases not matched to a gene: 4.

The chain links TRBV28 to TRBJ1-4, with 9 bases that match TRBD1. This TCR derives from a boy between 10 and 17 years old in good health and CMV-seronegative. The sequencing sample was made of PBMCs. The CDR3 loop reads CASRPTGGNEKLFF. The CDR3 coding sequence is TGTGCCAGCAGGCCCACAGGGGGCAATGAAAAACTGTTTTTT.